This is a list of T cell receptor beta chains from one sample in a study of CD8 T cells in ankylosing spondylitis. TCRdb re-derived calls from the 5' RACE reads in MiXCR, one entry per CDR3 protein. The top ten clones hold 6.6% of a sample with 200,000 to 250,000 distinct CDR3 sequences, 20% to 30% of them seen once. The specimen sequenced was blood, either unsorted or a sorted T cell fraction (not recorded which). These receptors were taken from a male donor with ankylosing spondylitis or in good health (not recorded which). The CDR3 runs from the conserved cysteine through the conserved F or W. The order of the fields is CDR3 DNA, CDR3 protein, clone size, CDR3 length, J gene, D gene, V gene. The D gene is left open where the match is weak. Size is stated for part of the rows, as once, few or many counts, or as a class when the clone is expanded.

CDR3 DNA: TGCAGTGCTACCGGAGGCCCCGGGGCCAATGAGCAGTTCTTC
CDR3 protein: CSATGGPGANEQFF
clone size: many
CDR3 length: 14
J gene: TRBJ2-1
D gene: -
V gene: TRBV20-1

CDR3 DNA: TGCGCCAGCAGCCCGGGGGCTAGCGGGAGAACTCCCGGGGAGCTGTTTTTT
CDR3 protein: CASSPGASGRTPGELFF
clone size: many
CDR3 length: 17
J gene: TRBJ2-2
D gene: TRBD2
V gene: TRBV5-1

CDR3 DNA: TGTGCCAGCAGTGAAGGCCAAAACTATGGCTACACCTTC
CDR3 protein: CASSEGQNYGYTF
clone size: many
CDR3 length: 13
J gene: TRBJ1-2
D gene: -
V gene: TRBV6-1

CDR3 DNA: TGTGCCAGCAGTGAGTTATCAGCGGGAGGTGGCACAGATACGCAGTATTTT
CDR3 protein: CASSELSAGGGTDTQYF
clone size: -
CDR3 length: 17
J gene: TRBJ2-3
D gene: TRBD2
V gene: TRBV2

CDR3 DNA: TGTGCCAGCAGCACCGAGGACAGGCCCTTCCGGGAAGCTTTCTTT
CDR3 protein: CASSTEDRPFREAFF
clone size: -
CDR3 length: 15
J gene: TRBJ1-1
D gene: -
V gene: TRBV21-1

CDR3 DNA: TGTGCCAGCAGCAAGGACAGGGCCGAGCAGTACTTC
CDR3 protein: CASSKDRAEQYF
clone size: -
CDR3 length: 12
J gene: TRBJ2-7
D gene: TRBD1
V gene: TRBV5-4

CDR3 DNA: TGTGCCAGCAGCCCTTACGGGACAAACTCCTACAATGAGCAGTTCTTC
CDR3 protein: CASSPYGTNSYNEQFF
clone size: -
CDR3 length: 16
J gene: TRBJ2-1
D gene: -
V gene: TRBV7-3

CDR3 DNA: TGTGCCAGCAGCTCATACCCTCCGGGGAGAGAGTACTTC
CDR3 protein: CASSSYPPGREYF
clone size: -
CDR3 length: 13
J gene: TRBJ2-7
D gene: -
V gene: TRBV7-8

CDR3 DNA: TGCAGCGTTGATTCTACTGCGGAAGGCAATGAGCAGTTCTTC
CDR3 protein: CSVDSTAEGNEQFF
clone size: few
CDR3 length: 14
J gene: TRBJ2-1
D gene: -
V gene: TRBV29-1

CDR3 DNA: TGCGCCAGCAGCTCGACAGGACTTACCGGGGAGCTGTTTTTT
CDR3 protein: CASSSTGLTGELFF
clone size: few
CDR3 length: 14
J gene: TRBJ2-2
D gene: -
V gene: TRBV5-1

CDR3 DNA: TGTGCCATCAGCAAGGAGCTTGGCGGGGAGCTGTTTTTT
CDR3 protein: CAISKELGGELFF
clone size: -
CDR3 length: 13
J gene: TRBJ2-2
D gene: -
V gene: TRBV10-3

CDR3 DNA: TGTGCCAGCAGTGAGAGTAGGCAGGGCTGGACAGATACGCAGTATTTT
CDR3 protein: CASSESRQGWTDTQYF
clone size: few
CDR3 length: 16
J gene: TRBJ2-3
D gene: -
V gene: TRBV2

CDR3 DNA: TGCAGCGTGGCCGGGCTAGCGGGAGTCCCCCAAGAGACCCAGTACTTC
CDR3 protein: CSVAGLAGVPQETQYF
clone size: many
CDR3 length: 16
J gene: TRBJ2-5
D gene: TRBD2
V gene: TRBV29-1

CDR3 DNA: TGTGCCAGCAGCCCCCTACAGATCAATCAGCCCCAGCATTTT
CDR3 protein: CASSPLQINQPQHF
clone size: many
CDR3 length: 14
J gene: TRBJ1-5
D gene: -
V gene: TRBV12-3/TRBV12-4

CDR3 DNA: TGTGCCACCAGCCGGGACAGGGGTGAAGAGACCCAGTACTTC
CDR3 protein: CATSRDRGEETQYF
clone size: -
CDR3 length: 14
J gene: TRBJ2-5
D gene: TRBD1
V gene: TRBV15

CDR3 DNA: TGCGCCAGCAGCTTTGCCGGGACAACTAATGAAAAACTGTTTTTT
CDR3 protein: CASSFAGTTNEKLFF
clone size: many
CDR3 length: 15
J gene: TRBJ1-4
D gene: -
V gene: TRBV5-1

CDR3 DNA: TGTGCCAGCAGCGTAACGTCCTCCGGGACTAGCGGGGGAAATCAGTTCTTC
CDR3 protein: CASSVTSSGTSGGNQFF
clone size: many
CDR3 length: 17
J gene: TRBJ2-1
D gene: TRBD2
V gene: TRBV9

CDR3 DNA: TGTGCCAGCAGCCGCGGACTAGGCGGGAAAGAGACCCAGTACTTC
CDR3 protein: CASSRGLGGKETQYF
clone size: few
CDR3 length: 15
J gene: TRBJ2-5
D gene: TRBD2
V gene: TRBV3-1

CDR3 DNA: TGTGCCTGTAAAGGAGCGGGAGGGGTGCCAGATACGCAGTATTTT
CDR3 protein: CACKGAGGVPDTQYF
clone size: many
CDR3 length: 15
J gene: TRBJ2-3
D gene: TRBD2
V gene: TRBV2

CDR3 DNA: TGTGCCAGCAGTTTCCAAGCGCCGAACACCGGGGAGCTGTTTTTT
CDR3 protein: CASSFQAPNTGELFF
clone size: -
CDR3 length: 15
J gene: TRBJ2-2
D gene: -
V gene: TRBV12-3/TRBV12-4

CDR3 DNA: TGTGCCAGCAGCATACAGGACTCACCCCTCCACTTT
CDR3 protein: CASSIQDSPLHF
clone size: many
CDR3 length: 12
J gene: TRBJ1-6
D gene: -
V gene: TRBV12-3/TRBV12-4

CDR3 DNA: TGTGCCAGCAGCCAAGACCCGGGACAGGGTACTGAAGCTTTCTTT
CDR3 protein: CASSQDPGQGTEAFF
clone size: many
CDR3 length: 15
J gene: TRBJ1-1
D gene: TRBD1
V gene: TRBV4-2

CDR3 DNA: TGTGCCAGTAGTATCGGCGGGACAGGAGCTAACTATGGCTACACCTTC
CDR3 protein: CASSIGGTGANYGYTF
clone size: -
CDR3 length: 16
J gene: TRBJ1-2
D gene: TRBD1
V gene: TRBV19

CDR3 DNA: TGTGCCAGCAGTACCCATCCAACGGGCGGTAATTCACCCCTCCACTTT
CDR3 protein: CASSTHPTGGNSPLHF
clone size: many
CDR3 length: 16
J gene: TRBJ1-6
D gene: -
V gene: TRBV28

CDR3 DNA: TGTGCCAGCCGGACGGCCCTAGCGGGAATGAATGAGCAGTTCTTC
CDR3 protein: CASRTALAGMNEQFF
clone size: many
CDR3 length: 15
J gene: TRBJ2-1
D gene: TRBD2
V gene: TRBV6-1

CDR3 DNA: TGCGCCAGCAGCTTGGGTACAAACATGAACACTGAAGCTTTCTTT
CDR3 protein: CASSLGTNMNTEAFF
clone size: many
CDR3 length: 15
J gene: TRBJ1-1
D gene: -
V gene: TRBV5-1

CDR3 DNA: TGTGCCAATGAGGGGAATAACTATGGCTACACCTTC
CDR3 protein: CANEGNNYGYTF
clone size: many
CDR3 length: 12
J gene: TRBJ1-2
D gene: -
V gene: TRBV6-5

CDR3 DNA: TGTGCCAGCTCACCACAACCGGCGAACACCGGGGAGCTGTTTTTT
CDR3 protein: CASSPQPANTGELFF
clone size: few
CDR3 length: 15
J gene: TRBJ2-2
D gene: -
V gene: TRBV18

CDR3 DNA: TGTGCCAGCAGTCCAGCGGGAGGTGCTGGAAACACCATATATTTT
CDR3 protein: CASSPAGGAGNTIYF
clone size: many
CDR3 length: 15
J gene: TRBJ1-3
D gene: -
V gene: TRBV27

CDR3 DNA: TGCGCCAGCAGCCTCAAGACGACAGGGGTCTATGGCTACACCTTC
CDR3 protein: CASSLKTTGVYGYTF
clone size: -
CDR3 length: 15
J gene: TRBJ1-2
D gene: TRBD1
V gene: TRBV4-1

CDR3 DNA: TGTGCCACCAGCAGAGAGGCAGGGAGGATTACTGAAGCTTTCTTT
CDR3 protein: CATSREAGRITEAFF
clone size: -
CDR3 length: 15
J gene: TRBJ1-1
D gene: -
V gene: TRBV15

CDR3 DNA: TGTGCCAGCAGCTTTATCCCCAGCGTGGGAGAGACCCAGTACTTC
CDR3 protein: CASSFIPSVGETQYF
clone size: many
CDR3 length: 15
J gene: TRBJ2-5
D gene: -
V gene: TRBV11-2

CDR3 DNA: TGTGCCAGCTCACCAAGACAGGGGGGCTCCTACGAGCAGTACTTC
CDR3 protein: CASSPRQGGSYEQYF
clone size: many
CDR3 length: 15
J gene: TRBJ2-7
D gene: TRBD1
V gene: TRBV18

CDR3 DNA: TGTGCCAGCAGCTTAGTTAGCGGCAGCACAGATACGCAGTATTTT
CDR3 protein: CASSLVSGSTDTQYF
clone size: few
CDR3 length: 15
J gene: TRBJ2-3
D gene: -
V gene: TRBV7-9

CDR3 DNA: TGCAGTGCCATTTCGACTAGCGGGGGCACAGATACGCAGTATTTT
CDR3 protein: CSAISTSGGTDTQYF
clone size: many
CDR3 length: 15
J gene: TRBJ2-3
D gene: TRBD2
V gene: TRBV20-1

CDR3 DNA: TGCGCCAGCAGCGTCAGGAACACCGGGGAGCTGTTTTTT
CDR3 protein: CASSVRNTGELFF
clone size: many
CDR3 length: 13
J gene: TRBJ2-2
D gene: -
V gene: TRBV5-1

CDR3 DNA: TGTGCCACCAGTGATGAGGGACATAGCACAGATACGCAGTATTTT
CDR3 protein: CATSDEGHSTDTQYF
clone size: many
CDR3 length: 15
J gene: TRBJ2-3
D gene: -
V gene: TRBV24-1

CDR3 DNA: TGCAGTGCTAGAGATTCCCGGAAAAACAGGGCCGGGGAGCCCCAGCATTTT
CDR3 protein: CSARDSRKNRAGEPQHF
clone size: many
CDR3 length: 17
J gene: TRBJ1-5
D gene: -
V gene: TRBV20-1

CDR3 DNA: TGTGCCAGCAGTCCCAGGGGTTATACGCAGTATTTT
CDR3 protein: CASSPRGYTQYF
clone size: few
CDR3 length: 12
J gene: TRBJ2-3
D gene: -
V gene: TRBV12-3/TRBV12-4

CDR3 DNA: TGCGCCAGCAGTTCTGAGTACAATGAGCAGTTCTTC
CDR3 protein: CASSSEYNEQFF
clone size: -
CDR3 length: 12
J gene: TRBJ2-1
D gene: -
V gene: TRBV4-3

CDR3 DNA: TGCGCCAGCAGCCGGCTTTCGGACAGGGGATCCGATGAGCAGTTCTTC
CDR3 protein: CASSRLSDRGSDEQFF
clone size: many
CDR3 length: 16
J gene: TRBJ2-1
D gene: TRBD1
V gene: TRBV4-1

CDR3 DNA: TGCAGTGCTCAGACCCCCGGCCCAGCGCGGAATGAGCAGTTCTTC
CDR3 protein: CSAQTPGPARNEQFF
clone size: many
CDR3 length: 15
J gene: TRBJ2-1
D gene: -
V gene: TRBV20-1

CDR3 DNA: TGTGCCAGCAGCTCCTCGGGGAGGGAACGTTCACCCCTCCACTTT
CDR3 protein: CASSSSGRERSPLHF
clone size: many
CDR3 length: 15
J gene: TRBJ1-6
D gene: -
V gene: TRBV9

CDR3 DNA: TGTGCCAGCACGGGACAGGGGGAGACCCAGTACTTC
CDR3 protein: CASTGQGETQYF
clone size: many
CDR3 length: 12
J gene: TRBJ2-5
D gene: TRBD1
V gene: TRBV6-5

CDR3 DNA: TGCGCCAGCAGCCAAGTTTCTAGCGGGGGGGGCGAGCAGTACTTC
CDR3 protein: CASSQVSSGGGEQYF
clone size: -
CDR3 length: 15
J gene: TRBJ2-7
D gene: TRBD2
V gene: TRBV4-3

CDR3 DNA: TGTGCCAGCAGCTGGGACAGGTCCAATCAGCCCCAGCATTTT
CDR3 protein: CASSWDRSNQPQHF
clone size: -
CDR3 length: 14
J gene: TRBJ1-5
D gene: TRBD1
V gene: TRBV7-9

CDR3 DNA: TGTGCCAGCAGCCGGGTGGGGCGGGACAGCCCTGACGAGCAGTACTTC
CDR3 protein: CASSRVGRDSPDEQYF
clone size: many
CDR3 length: 16
J gene: TRBJ2-7
D gene: -
V gene: TRBV11-2

CDR3 DNA: TGCAGTGCTAGAGGCGACTTCCTACCTGGGGGAGACATTCAGTACTTC
CDR3 protein: CSARGDFLPGGDIQYF
clone size: -
CDR3 length: 16
J gene: TRBJ2-4
D gene: -
V gene: TRBV20-1

CDR3 DNA: TGCGCCAGCAGCATGGAACAGGGGGCAGGAGAGACCCAGTACTTC
CDR3 protein: CASSMEQGAGETQYF
clone size: -
CDR3 length: 15
J gene: TRBJ2-5
D gene: TRBD1
V gene: TRBV5-1

CDR3 DNA: TGCAGTGCTAAAACATCGACAGATAGCAATCAGCCCCAGCATTTT
CDR3 protein: CSAKTSTDSNQPQHF
clone size: -
CDR3 length: 15
J gene: TRBJ1-5
D gene: -
V gene: TRBV20-1

CDR3 DNA: TGTGCCAGCAGGGTACAGGGATGGGACTCTGGAAACACCATATATTTT
CDR3 protein: CASRVQGWDSGNTIYF
clone size: -
CDR3 length: 16
J gene: TRBJ1-3
D gene: -
V gene: TRBV6-1